The T cell receptor (beta chain) described here comes from a study of T cell responses to AZD1222 COVID-19 vaccine. Deletions cut 1 base from V and 0 bases from J, with 10 bases between. Per the germline V gene, CDR1 is SEHNR and CDR2 is FQNEAQ (reference sequence). The CDR3 is 16 residues long. A word on this clone: Its antigen is still unknown.

Sequencing was performed with immunoSEQ multiplex PCR; in TCRdb, only in-frame clones are kept and a portion is missing. The table records 77,000 or so clones, more than 75% of them present only once. Study outcomes and limitations: All repertoire sampling was performed exclusively after the peak T cell response. The reported proportion of spike-specific TCRs targeting unmutated variant regions was nearly half. Baseline serology detected seropositivity in only 5 to 7 AZD1222 recipients. Donor demographics were predominantly white British with a female majority; clonal diversity may be underestimated.

This TCR came from an adult who received the AZD1222 COVID-19 vaccine. Here the sequenced sample was peripheral blood, taken 28 days after the second AZD1222 dose. The chain combines TRBV7-9 with TRBJ1-3; no definite D call. In DNA, the CDR3 is TGTGCCAGCAGCTTAGGGCCGGGGAGCTCTGGAAACACCATATATTTT. This sequence encodes CASSLGPGSSGNTIYF.